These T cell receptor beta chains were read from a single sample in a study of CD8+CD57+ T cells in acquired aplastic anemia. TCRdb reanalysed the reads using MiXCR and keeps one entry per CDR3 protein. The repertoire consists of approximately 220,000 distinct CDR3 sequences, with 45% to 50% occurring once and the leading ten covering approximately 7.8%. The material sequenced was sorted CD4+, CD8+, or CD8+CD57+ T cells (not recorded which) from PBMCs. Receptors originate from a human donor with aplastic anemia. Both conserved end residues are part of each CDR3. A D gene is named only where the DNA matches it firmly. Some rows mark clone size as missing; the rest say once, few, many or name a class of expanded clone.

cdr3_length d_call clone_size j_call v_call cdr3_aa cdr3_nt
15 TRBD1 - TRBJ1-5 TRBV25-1 CASSGGDRGNQPQHF TGTGCCAGCAGTGGCGGGGACAGAGGAAATCAGCCCCAGCATTTT
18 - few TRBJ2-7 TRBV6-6 CASSQQARRTPDAYEQYF TGTGCCAGCAGTCAACAGGCCCGTAGAACCCCCGACGCGTACGAGCAGTACTTC
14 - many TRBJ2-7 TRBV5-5 CASSLADTAYEQYF TGTGCCAGCAGCTTGGCAGATACAGCCTACGAGCAGTACTTC
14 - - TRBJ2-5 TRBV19 CASSISRTRETQYF TGTGCCAGTAGTATAAGCCGGACAAGAGAGACCCAGTACTTC
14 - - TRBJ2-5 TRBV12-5 CASGLDREGEAQYF TGTGCTAGTGGTTTGGACAGGGAGGGGGAGGCCCAGTACTTC
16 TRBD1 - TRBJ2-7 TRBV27 CASSLNPGQGFYEQYF TGTGCCAGCAGTTTAAATCCGGGACAGGGATTCTACGAGCAGTACTTC
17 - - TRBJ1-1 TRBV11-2 CASSLERLAVTNTEAFF TGTGCCAGCAGCTTAGAGCGACTAGCGGTTACGAACACTGAAGCTTTCTTT
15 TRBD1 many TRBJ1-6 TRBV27 CASSPPTGYNSPLHF TGTGCCAGCAGTCCACCGACAGGGTATAATTCACCCCTCCACTTT
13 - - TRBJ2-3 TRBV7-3 CASGFRVLDTQYF TGTGCCAGCGGCTTCCGAGTTTTAGATACGCAGTATTTT
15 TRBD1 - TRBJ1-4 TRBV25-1 CASSATSGGKEKLFF TGTGCCAGCAGTGCCACCTCAGGGGGTAAAGAAAAACTGTTTTTT
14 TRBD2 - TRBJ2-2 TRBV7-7 CASNSGRYTGELFF TGTGCTAGTAATAGCGGGAGATACACCGGGGAGCTGTTTTTT
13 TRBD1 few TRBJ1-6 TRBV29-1 CSTRTGENSPLHF TGCAGCACAAGGACAGGCGAGAATTCACCCCTCCACTTT
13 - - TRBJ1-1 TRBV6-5 CASQDSLNTEAFF TGTGCCAGCCAGGACAGCCTGAACACTGAAGCTTTCTTT
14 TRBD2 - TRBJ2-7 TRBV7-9 CAWSAHAGVYEQYF TGTGCCTGGAGTGCCCACGCGGGGGTCTACGAGCAGTACTTC
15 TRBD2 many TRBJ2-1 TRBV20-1 CSARDSGGVYNEQFF TGCAGTGCTAGAGATAGCGGGGGGGTCTACAATGAGCAGTTCTTC
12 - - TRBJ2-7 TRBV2 CASEGGSHEQYF TGTGCCAGCGAGGGTGGGTCTCACGAGCAGTACTTC
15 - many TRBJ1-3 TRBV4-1 CASSQGPFSGNTIYF TGCGCCAGCAGCCAAGGACCTTTCTCTGGAAACACCATATATTTT
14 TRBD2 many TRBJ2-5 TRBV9 CASSVASGKETQYF TGTGCCAGCAGCGTAGCTAGCGGCAAAGAGACCCAGTACTTC
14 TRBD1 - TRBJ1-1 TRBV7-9 CASSLETGESEAFF TGTGCCAGCAGCTTAGAGACAGGGGAGAGTGAAGCTTTCTTT
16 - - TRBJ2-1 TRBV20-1 CSAILGGKEYINEQFF TGCAGTGCAATATTAGGTGGGAAGGAATACATCAATGAGCAGTTCTTC
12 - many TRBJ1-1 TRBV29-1 CSVSREGTEAFF TGCAGCGTATCCAGGGAGGGAACTGAAGCTTTCTTT
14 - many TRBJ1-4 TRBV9 CASSPGRANEKLFF TGTGCCAGCAGCCCCGGACGGGCTAATGAAAAACTGTTTTTT
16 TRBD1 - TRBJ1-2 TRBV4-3 CASSQGTGSGNYGYTF TGCGCCAGCAGCCAGGGGACAGGGTCTGGAAACTATGGCTACACCTTC
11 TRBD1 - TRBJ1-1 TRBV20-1 CSARVTGGAFF TGCAGTGCTAGAGTAACAGGGGGAGCTTTCTTT
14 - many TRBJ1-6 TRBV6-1 CASSEAAHLSPLHF TGTGCCAGCAGTGAAGCTGCGCATCTTTCACCCCTCCACTTT
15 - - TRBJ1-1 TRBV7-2 CASSLVAGTNTEAFF TGTGCCAGCAGCTTAGTCGCAGGTACGAACACTGAAGCTTTCTTT
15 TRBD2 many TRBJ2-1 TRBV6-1 CASSEEAAGVEEQFF TGTGCCAGCAGTGAGGAGGCGGCGGGAGTTGAGGAGCAGTTCTTC
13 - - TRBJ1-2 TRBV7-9 CASRPTENDGYTF TGTGCCAGCCGCCCGACAGAGAACGATGGCTACACCTTC
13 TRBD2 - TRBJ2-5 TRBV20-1 CSARPLAGGTDYF TGCAGTGCTCGCCCACTAGCGGGAGGGACCGATTACTTC
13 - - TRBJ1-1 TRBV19 CASSIRGHTEAFF TGTGCCAGTAGTATAAGGGGCCACACTGAAGCTTTCTTT
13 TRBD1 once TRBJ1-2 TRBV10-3 CAASTGVNYGYTF TGTGCCGCCTCGACAGGGGTTAACTATGGCTACACCTTC
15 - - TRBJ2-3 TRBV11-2 CASSLGAGSYNEQYF TGTGCCAGCAGCTTAGGAGCGGGCTCCTACAATGAGCAGTATTTT
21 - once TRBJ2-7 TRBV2 CASSEDGTNSPLQSEGYEQYF TGTGCCAGCAGTGAGGACGGCACTAATTCACCCCTCCAGAGTGAGGGATACGAGCAGTACTTC
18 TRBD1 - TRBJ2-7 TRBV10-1 CASSLERDTGQGVDEQYF TGCGCCAGCAGTCTTGAGAGGGACACGGGACAGGGGGTCGACGAGCAGTACTTC
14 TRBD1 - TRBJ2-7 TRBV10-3 CAISETGTGTEQYF TGTGCCATCAGTGAGACCGGGACAGGGACCGAGCAGTACTTC
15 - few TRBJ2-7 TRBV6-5 CASSYSGENTYEQYF TGTGCCAGCAGTTACTCAGGGGAGAACACCTACGAGCAGTACTTC
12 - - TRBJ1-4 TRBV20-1 CSARDSGEKLVF TGCAGTGCTAGAGATAGCGGGGAAAAACTGGTTTTT
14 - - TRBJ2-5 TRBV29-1 CSVRFGQLEETQYF TGCAGCGTCAGATTCGGACAACTAGAAGAGACCCAGTACTTC
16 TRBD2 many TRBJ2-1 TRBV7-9 CASSKGTSGRVNEQFF TGTGCCAGCAGCAAAGGGACTAGCGGGAGGGTTAATGAGCAGTTCTTC
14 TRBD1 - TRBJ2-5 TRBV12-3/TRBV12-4 CASSWGTARETQYF TGTGCCAGCAGTTGGGGGACAGCGAGAGAGACCCAGTACTTC
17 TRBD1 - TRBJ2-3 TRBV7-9 CASSQQHGQGVSDTQYF TGTGCCAGCAGCCAGCAGCATGGACAGGGTGTATCAGATACGCAGTATTTT
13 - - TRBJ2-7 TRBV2 CAGKGAVGLEQYF TGTGCCGGGAAGGGAGCAGTCGGCCTCGAGCAGTACTTC
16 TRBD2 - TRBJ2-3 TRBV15 CATSSDSGRNTDTQYF TGTGCCACCAGCAGCGATAGCGGGAGGAACACAGATACGCAGTATTTT
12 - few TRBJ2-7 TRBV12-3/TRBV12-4 CASSKRPYEQYF TGTGCCAGCAGCAAACGGCCCTACGAGCAGTACTTC
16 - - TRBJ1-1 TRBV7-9 CASSTHDRGGPLASFF TGTGCCAGCAGCACGCATGATCGGGGGGGGCCGCTAGCATCTTTCTTT
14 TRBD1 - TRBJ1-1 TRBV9 CASSVQGASTEAFF TGTGCCAGCAGCGTACAGGGGGCCAGCACTGAAGCTTTCTTT
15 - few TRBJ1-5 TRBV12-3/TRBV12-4 CASSSEPGGNQPQHF TGTGCCAGCAGTTCTGAGCCGGGAGGCAATCAGCCCCAGCATTTT
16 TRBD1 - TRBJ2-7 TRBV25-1 CASSDPAGTGSYEQYF TGTGCCAGCAGTGACCCCGCGGGGACAGGGTCCTACGAGCAGTACTTC
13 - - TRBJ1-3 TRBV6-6 CASSYGQMNTIYF TGTGCCAGCAGTTATGGACAGATGAACACCATATATTTT
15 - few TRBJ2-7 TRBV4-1 CASSESQGTLYEQYF TGCGCCAGCAGCGAGTCCCAAGGGACATTATACGAGCAGTACTTC
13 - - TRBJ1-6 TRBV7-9 CASSSAPNSPLHF TGTGCCAGCAGCTCGGCCCCTAATTCACCCCTCCACTTT
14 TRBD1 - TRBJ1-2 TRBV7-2 CASSLVPQGQGYTF TGTGCCAGCAGCTTAGTGCCACAGGGGCAAGGCTACACCTTC
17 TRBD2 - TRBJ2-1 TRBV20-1 CSAAGTSGGAAYNEQFF TGCAGTGCTGCCGGGACTAGCGGGGGGGCCGCCTACAATGAGCAGTTCTTC